These 32 T cell receptor beta chains share one sample of origin, sequenced in a study of blood T cell repertoires in COVID-19 (dated by TCRdb to between 2020 and 2021). Library creation used the immunoSEQ multiplex PCR assay. TCRdb took over this immuneACCESS table, retaining in-frame rearrangements with V and J assigned. Such tables are incomplete; in checked studies, under half of the missing clones stem from an unresolved V gene, and the remainder is unexplained. This sample lists over 70,000 clones; 87% were detected once. More than 1% of the sample is held by the ten biggest clonotypes. Sequences were obtained from peripheral blood. Receptor source: a human donor in a cohort sampled during active COVID-19.

The chain carries TRBV19 and TRBJ1-5, with D uncertain. Trimming left V 6 bases short and J 1 base short, with 16 bases between. Germline V gene sequence: CDR1 LNHDA, CDR2 SQIVND (reference sequence). The CDR3 sequence is 16 residues long. The CDR3 bases are TGTGCCAGTAGATCATTTGGTGGGCCCAGCAATCAGCCCCAGCATTTT. It is translated as CASRSFGGPSNQPQHF.

CDR3 in DNA: TGTGCCAGCAGTGCCCTAAGACTAGACGTTGGGGATGAGCAGTTCTTC. Translating it yields CASSALRLDVGDEQFF. This rearrangement joins TRBV6-1 to TRBJ2-1; tentative D call: TRBD2 (6 bases). Germline V gene data show CDR1 as MNHNS and CDR2 as SASEGT. CDR3 length: 16 residues. V shed 4 bases and J shed 8 bases, with 21 bases lying between them.

The chain is built from TRBV28 and TRBJ2-7; TRBD1 might be the D (6 bases). The CDR3 is 13 amino acids. Germline CDR1 and CDR2: MDHEN and SYDVKM. Between the trimmed V and J ends, which lost 8 bases and 6 bases, there was a span of 17 bases. CDR3 region: CASGLGQTIEQYF. The CDR3 coding sequence is TGTGCCAGCGGTCTAGGACAGACTATCGAGCAGTACTTC.

The chain is built from TRBV15 and TRBJ2-5; 10 bases map to TRBD2. Germline-derived CDR1 and CDR2 are LNHNV and YYDKDF (reference sequence). Germline trimming cut 7 bases from V and 5 bases from J; bases unmatched to any gene: 10. This CDR3 region has 15 residues. CDR3 bases: TGTGCCACCAAAGGAGCGGGAGGGCCGGCGGAGACCCAGTACTTC. Its protein product is CATKGAGGPAETQYF.

This chain joins TRBV5-4 and TRBJ1-1; a possible D gene is TRBD1 (6 bases). V dropped 5 bases and J dropped 1 base, with 12 bases sitting between them. This CDR3 is 14 amino acids long. Germline V gene data show CDR1 as SGHNT and CDR2 as YYREEE (reference sequence). The CDR3 DNA is TGTGCCAGCAGGTCGCAGGGGAGGAACACTGAAGCTTTCTTT. This encodes CASRSQGRNTEAFF.

J is TRBJ1-2 and V is TRBV28; 7 bases match TRBD1. CDR1 and CDR2 (germline): MDHEN, SYDVKM. J was trimmed by 6 bases and V by 5 bases; bases with no gene match: 6. This CDR3 contains 13 residues. CDR3 coding DNA: TGTGCCAGCAGTCCCGACAGGGCCAATGGCTACACCTTC. Amino acids: CASSPDRANGYTF.

The chain is built from TRBV6-1 and TRBJ2-7; 7 positions match TRBD2. The ends lost 0 bases at V and 2 bases at J; junction bases unmatched: 7. Germline values: CDR1 MNHNS, CDR2 SASEGT. This CDR3 comprises 16 residues. CDR3 residues: CASSEAGGTEAYEQYF. CDR3 nucleotides: TGTGCCAGCAGTGAAGCCGGGGGGACCGAAGCCTACGAGCAGTACTTC.

Worth noting for this clone: The sample holds other DNA sequences that translate to the same CDR3. The rearrangement joins TRBV25-1 to TRBJ1-2, with a tentative D call TRBD1 (5 bases). CDR1 MGHDK and CDR2 SYGVNS come from the germline V gene. The CDR3 is 13 residues long. V was cut by 11 bases and J by 8 bases, with 21 bases left in between. CDR3 in amino acids: CAAEGTQGYGYTF. Here the CDR3 DNA reads TGTGCCGCAGAGGGGACTCAGGGCTACGGCTACACCTTC.

The table lists this clone with a few counts. The genes are TRBV29-1 and TRBJ2-3, with D possibly matching TRBD2 (5 bases). Trimming stripped 3 bases from V and 4 bases from J, with 17 bases between. The V gene's germline CDR1 is SQVTM and CDR2 ANQGSEA. The CDR3 runs to 15 residues. The CDR3 here is CSVDLSGVLADTQYF. DNA of the CDR3: TGCAGCGTTGACCTATCCGGGGTTCTTGCAGATACGCAGTATTTT.

This clone was detected a few times. Other DNA sequences from this sample encode an identical CDR3 as well. The chain combines TRBV2 with TRBJ2-1; 7 nucleotides line up with TRBD1. The CDR3 runs to 13 residues. The germline CDR1 and CDR2 sequences are SNHLY and FYNNEI. V shed 5 bases and J 4 bases; nucleotides not matched to a gene: 2. The CDR3 coding sequence is TGTGCCAGCAGTCCGGGACAGTACAATGAGCAGTTCTTC. Its translation: CASSPGQYNEQFF.

The genes are TRBV28 and TRBJ2-2; 13 bases align to TRBD2. The germline gives CDR1 MDHEN, CDR2 SYDVKM. The V and J ends lost 3 bases and 6 bases, in that order; junction bases with no gene match: 4. CDR3 size: 16 residues. As DNA, the CDR3 is TGTGCCAGCAGTTTCCGGACTAGCGGGAGACCCGGGGAGCTGTTTTTT. It encodes CASSFRTSGRPGELFF.

J is TRBJ1-1 and V is TRBV3-1 (or the pseudogene TRBV3-2), with 7 bases that match TRBD1. Germline CDR1 LGHDT, CDR2 YNNKEL (reference sequence). The J segment lost 7 bases and the V segment lost 0 bases, leaving 8 bases of the junction unmatched. The length of the CDR3 is 15 residues. The CDR3 DNA follows: TGTGCCAGCAGCCAAGATGTTCAAAGGACAGGTGAAGCTTTCTTT. This encodes CASSQDVQRTGEAFF.

This chain links TRBV5-1 with TRBJ1-5; 8 nucleotides align to TRBD1. V was pared by 4 bases and J by 4 bases, with 7 bases of the junction left unmatched. CDR3 size: 15 residues. CDR1 is SGHRS and CDR2 is YFSETQ in the germline V gene. This chain's CDR3 is CASSPWTGSNQPQHF. In DNA, the CDR3 is TGCGCCAGCAGCCCGTGGACAGGGAGTAATCAGCCCCAGCATTTT.

This rearrangement joins TRBV10-3 to TRBJ2-3; TRBD2 agrees at 14 bases. The CDR3 runs to 15 residues. Per the germline V gene, CDR1 is ENHRY and CDR2 is SYGVKD. J lost 4 bases, V lost 7 bases, and 4 bases had no gene match. For the CDR3, the DNA is TGTGCCATCAAGCCGGGACTAGCGGGAGCAGATACGCAGTATTTT. Translating gives CAIKPGLAGADTQYF.

For this clone: One end of the junction does not line up with germline, which may come from a read error. The rearrangement links TRBV7-6 to TRBJ2-3, with TRBD2 matching over 10 bases. The CDR3 is 14 residues long. From germline, CDR1 is SGHVS and CDR2 FNYEAQ. CDR3 amino acids: CASSLAGAADTQYF. In DNA form, the CDR3 reads TGTGCCAGCAGCCTAGCGGGAGCGGCAGATACGCAGTATTTT.

The chain links TRBV5-1 to TRBJ1-5, with D possibly being TRBD1 (5 bases). V lost 0 bases, J lost 7 bases, and 14 bases lay in between. The CDR3 is 15 amino acids. Germline V lookup: CDR1 SGHRS, CDR2 YFSETQ. The DNA for the CDR3 is TGCGCCAGCAGCTTGGGGGGGGAAGGAGGACAGCCCCAGCATTTT. Its translation is CASSLGGEGGQPQHF.

J is TRBJ2-1 and V is TRBV7-2, with 12 nucleotides matching TRBD2. V lost 4 bases and J lost 9; bases outside the gene matches: 10. Germline loops: CDR1 SGHTA, CDR2 FQGNSA. CDR3 size: 16 residues. In DNA, the CDR3 is TGTGCCAGCAGCTCCGGACTAGCGGGACTTCTTGGTGAGCAGTTCTTC. Protein: CASSSGLAGLLGEQFF.

This chain connects TRBV27 to TRBJ2-6; 8 nucleotides agree with TRBD2. Germline V lookup: CDR1 MNHEY, CDR2 SMNVEV (reference sequence). This CDR3 is built from 15 residues. V shed 3 bases, J shed 2 bases, and the junction held 0 bases outside the gene matches. CDR3 amino acids: CASSFGGAGANVLTF. DNA for the CDR3: TGTGCCAGCAGTTTCGGGGGGGCTGGGGCCAACGTCCTGACTTTC.

CDR3: CASSTGTGSDTQYF. CDR3 coding DNA: TGTGCCAGCAGCACCGGGACAGGCTCAGATACGCAGTATTTT. The gene calls are TRBV7-3 and TRBJ2-3; 8 nucleotides line up with TRBD1. Germline V gene sequence: CDR1 SGHTA, CDR2 FQGTGA. This CDR3 is 14 amino acids long. V gave up 5 bases and J gave up 4 bases; unmatched junction bases: 5.

The chain joins TRBV2 to TRBJ2-2; maybe TRBD1 (5 bases). Trimming cost V 4 bases and J 5 bases, with 14 bases left between them. CDR3 size: 15 residues. Germline lookup yields CDR1 SNHLY and CDR2 FYNNEI. The CDR3 DNA follows: TGTGCCAGCAGTGGCAAGAGGACACAAACCGGGGAGCTGTTTTTT. This encodes CASSGKRTQTGELFF.

The chain couples TRBV10-3 to TRBJ1-2; D not resolved. CDR3 length equals 15 residues. Looked up from germline, CDR1 is ENHRY and CDR2 is SYGVKD. V dropped 4 bases and J dropped 8 bases, with 20 bases sitting between them. CDR3 sequence reads: CAISGPPSPTRGYTF. CDR3 coding DNA: TGTGCCATCAGTGGGCCCCCGTCCCCGACACGGGGCTACACCTTC.

The rearrangement links TRBV7-3 to TRBJ2-5, with D maybe TRBD1 (7 bases). The germline gives CDR1 SGHTA, CDR2 FQGTGA. The germline V and J ends were trimmed by 2 bases and 3 bases, with 19 bases remaining between them. CDR3 length: 17 residues. Written as DNA, the CDR3 is TGTGCCAGCAGCTTACGCGGGGCGCAGGGGGGTGAAGAGACCCAGTACTTC. It encodes CASSLRGAQGGEETQYF. Variable domain in full (rest from reference TRBV7-3 and TRBJ2-5): GAGVSQTPSNKVTEKGKYVELRCDPISGHTALYWYRQSLGQGPEFLIYFQGTGAADDSGLPNDRFFAVRPEGSVSTLKIQRTERGDSAVYLCASSLRGAQGGEETQYFGPGTRLLVL.

V is TRBV4-1 and J is TRBJ2-3, with D possibly matching TRBD1 (6 bases). The CDR3 sequence is 17 residues long. Germline V gives CDR1 MGHRA, CDR2 YSYEKL. Trimming shortened V by 0 bases and J by 0 bases, and 13 bases separated the two germline ends. This CDR3 reads CASSQDRRGPSTDTQYF. DNA for the CDR3: TGCGCCAGCAGCCAAGATCGCAGGGGCCCTAGCACAGATACGCAGTATTTT.

The chain is built from TRBV27 and TRBJ2-5; 15 bases are shared with TRBD2. The ends lost 0 bases at V and 5 bases at J; junction bases unmatched: 4. Germline values: CDR1 MNHEY, CDR2 SMNVEV (reference sequence). The CDR3 runs to 17 residues. The CDR3 DNA follows: TGTGCCAGCAGTTTATCTCGGGGACTAGCGGGAGGCGAGACCCAGTACTTC. Translating gives CASSLSRGLAGGETQYF.

This chain joins TRBV11-2 and TRBJ2-7, with D possibly matching TRBD1 (5 bases). The V gene lost 5 bases and the J gene lost 3 bases, with 17 bases spanning the gap. This CDR3 has 15 residues. Germline assignment: CDR1 SGHAT and CDR2 FQNNGV. CDR3 amino acids: CASSPTQEWGYEQYF. CDR3 coding DNA: TGTGCCAGCAGCCCAACACAGGAATGGGGCTACGAGCAGTACTTC.

This clone was seen a handful of times. DNA of the CDR3: TGTGCCAGCAGTTTGGTCAGGGGGTACGAGCAGTACTTC. Amino acids: CASSLVRGYEQYF. This chain links TRBV28 with TRBJ2-7; TRBD1 aligns across 7 bases. The junction had 3 bases not matched to a gene; V was cut back by 3 bases and J by 4 bases. From germline, CDR1 is MDHEN and CDR2 SYDVKM. The CDR3 is 13 residues long.

This clone was found once. V and J are TRBV5-1 and TRBJ2-1; D not certain. V was cut by 5 bases and J by 5 bases, with 17 bases left in between. The CDR3 length is 15 residues. CDR1 and CDR2 from the germline V gene are SGHRS and YFSETQ. The CDR3 coding sequence is TGCGCCAGCAGACTCGGCGTCTCGAGGAACAATGAGCAGTTCTTC. Protein product: CASRLGVSRNNEQFF.

The chain couples TRBV5-5 to TRBJ1-4; the D gene is possibly TRBD1 (6 bases). The germline V gene encodes CDR1 SGHKS and CDR2 YYEKEE (reference sequence). This CDR3 is built from 15 residues. Trimming left V 0 bases short and J 8 bases short, with 14 bases between. The CDR3 region has the DNA TGTGCCAGCAGCTTGGACCTACAGGGTTTGGAAAAACTGTTTTTT. Its protein is CASSLDLQGLEKLFF.

V gene TRBV5-1 combines with J gene TRBJ2-7; 8 bases are a match to TRBD1. The germline V gene encodes CDR1 SGHRS and CDR2 YFSETQ. With V trimmed by 5 bases and J by 4 bases, 5 bases remained unmatched. The CDR3 has 13 residues. CDR3 sequence: CASRSGGAYEQYF. In DNA, the CDR3 is TGCGCCAGCAGATCAGGGGGCGCTTACGAGCAGTACTTC.

This clone has only one observation. The chain couples TRBV18 to TRBJ2-6; 10 bases are a match to TRBD1. Per the germline V gene, CDR1 is KGHSH and CDR2 is LQKENI. The V and J ends lost 2 bases and 1 base, in that order; junction bases with no gene match: 2. This CDR3 spans 17 amino acids. CDR3 sequence reads: CASSPRTGGSGANVLTF. Written as DNA, the CDR3 is TGTGCCAGCTCACCAAGGACAGGGGGTTCTGGGGCCAACGTCCTGACTTTC.

The V and J genes are TRBV5-1 and TRBJ2-3; TRBD2 is a possible D gene (5 bases). V gave up 3 bases and J gave up 0 bases, with 11 bases separating them. From germline, CDR1 is SGHRS and CDR2 YFSETQ. The length of the CDR3 is 15 residues. CDR3 region: CASSSRTPSTDTQYF. CDR3 DNA sequence: TGCGCCAGCAGCTCTCGGACTCCTAGCACAGATACGCAGTATTTT.

This clone was picked up one time. The chain is built from TRBV12-3 or TRBV12-4 and TRBJ1-4; D is unclear. Trimming pared 4 bases from V and 5 bases from J, leaving 8 bases between. The CDR3 sequence is 13 residues long. CDR3 residues: CASSSQSNEKLFF. CDR3 bases: TGTGCCAGCAGTTCACAGAGCAATGAAAAACTGTTTTTT.